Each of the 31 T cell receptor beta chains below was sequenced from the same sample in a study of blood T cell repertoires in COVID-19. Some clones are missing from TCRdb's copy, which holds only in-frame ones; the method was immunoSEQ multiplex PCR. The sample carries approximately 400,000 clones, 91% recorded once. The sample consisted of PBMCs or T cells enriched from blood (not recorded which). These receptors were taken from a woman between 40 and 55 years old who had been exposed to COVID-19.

The CDR3: CASSLGEGANYGYTF. In DNA, the CDR3 is TGTGCCAGCAGCTTAGGCGAGGGGGCCAACTATGGCTACACCTTC. The rearrangement uses TRBV7-9 and TRBJ1-2; 7 bases fit TRBD1. There are 15 residues in the CDR3. V was clipped by 1 base and J by 2 bases; unmatched bases: 4. Germline V gives CDR1 SEHNR, CDR2 FQNEAQ (reference sequence).

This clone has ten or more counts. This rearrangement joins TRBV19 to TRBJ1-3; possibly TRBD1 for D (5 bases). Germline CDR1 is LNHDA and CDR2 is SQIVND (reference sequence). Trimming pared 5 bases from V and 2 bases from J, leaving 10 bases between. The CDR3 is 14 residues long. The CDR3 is CASSPRTTGNTIYF. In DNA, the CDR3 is TGTGCCAGTAGTCCAAGGACAACTGGAAACACCATATATTTT.

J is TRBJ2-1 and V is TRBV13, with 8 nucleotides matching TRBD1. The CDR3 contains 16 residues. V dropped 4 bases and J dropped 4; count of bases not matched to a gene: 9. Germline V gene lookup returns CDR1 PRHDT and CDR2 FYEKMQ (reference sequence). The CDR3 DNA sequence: TGTGCCAGCAGCTCTAACCGGGACAGGAGATACAATGAGCAGTTCTTC. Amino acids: CASSSNRDRRYNEQFF.

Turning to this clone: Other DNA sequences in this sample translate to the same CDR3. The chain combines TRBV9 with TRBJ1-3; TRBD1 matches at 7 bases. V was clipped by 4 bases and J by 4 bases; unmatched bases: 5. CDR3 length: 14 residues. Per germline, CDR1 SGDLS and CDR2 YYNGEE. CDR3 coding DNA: TGTGCCAGCAGCCCCAGGACAGGCGGAAACACCATATATTTT. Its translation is CASSPRTGGNTIYF.

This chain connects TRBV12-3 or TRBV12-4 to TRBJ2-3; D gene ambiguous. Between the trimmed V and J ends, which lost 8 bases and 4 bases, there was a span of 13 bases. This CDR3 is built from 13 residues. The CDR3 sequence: CASELLGADTQYF. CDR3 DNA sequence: TGTGCCAGCGAGCTCCTAGGCGCAGATACGCAGTATTTT.

The CDR3 DNA reads as TGTGCCATCAGTGAACAGGGGAGCTATGGCTACACCTTC. This codes for CAISEQGSYGYTF. The V gene is TRBV10-3, the J gene TRBJ1-2; TRBD1 matches 7 bases. The J segment lost 4 bases and the V segment lost 3 bases, leaving 2 bases of the junction unmatched. The CDR3 is 13 amino acids. Germline V gives CDR1 ENHRY, CDR2 SYGVKD.

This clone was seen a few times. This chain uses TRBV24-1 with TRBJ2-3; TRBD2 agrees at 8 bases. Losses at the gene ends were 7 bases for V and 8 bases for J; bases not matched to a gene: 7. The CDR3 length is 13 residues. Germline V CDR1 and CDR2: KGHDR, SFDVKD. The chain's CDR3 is CATSLSGSGTQYF. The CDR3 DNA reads TGTGCCACCAGCTTGAGCGGGAGTGGTACGCAGTATTTT.

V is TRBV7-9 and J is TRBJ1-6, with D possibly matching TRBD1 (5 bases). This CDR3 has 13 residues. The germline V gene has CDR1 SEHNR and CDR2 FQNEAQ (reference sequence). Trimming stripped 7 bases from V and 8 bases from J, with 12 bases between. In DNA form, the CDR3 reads TGTGCCAGCATCAGGGTAATGTATTCACCCCTCCACTTT. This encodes CASIRVMYSPLHF. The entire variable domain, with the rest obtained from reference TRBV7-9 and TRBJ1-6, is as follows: DTGVSQNPRHKITKRGQNVTFRCDPISEHNRLYWYRQTLGQGPEFLTYFQNEAQLEKSRLLSDRFSAERPKGSFSTLEIQRTEQGDSAMYLCASIRVMYSPLHFGNGTRLTVT.

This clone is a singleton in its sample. The CDR3 DNA sequence: TGTGCCAGCAGCCAAAGCGTAGTCGGAACTGAAGCTTTCTTT. Protein product: CASSQSVVGTEAFF. The chain carries TRBV7-3 and TRBJ1-1; no reliable D call. V shed 5 bases and J shed 5 bases, with 15 bases lying between them. CDR1 and CDR2 (germline): SGHTA, FQGTGA. The length of the CDR3 is 14 residues.

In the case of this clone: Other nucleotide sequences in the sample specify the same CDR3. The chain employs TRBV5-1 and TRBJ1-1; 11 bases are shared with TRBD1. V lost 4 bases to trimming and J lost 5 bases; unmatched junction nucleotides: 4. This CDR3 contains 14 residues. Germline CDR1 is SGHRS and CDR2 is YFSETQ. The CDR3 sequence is CASSPGTGGTEAFF. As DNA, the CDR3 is TGCGCCAGCAGCCCCGGGACAGGGGGGACTGAAGCTTTCTTT.

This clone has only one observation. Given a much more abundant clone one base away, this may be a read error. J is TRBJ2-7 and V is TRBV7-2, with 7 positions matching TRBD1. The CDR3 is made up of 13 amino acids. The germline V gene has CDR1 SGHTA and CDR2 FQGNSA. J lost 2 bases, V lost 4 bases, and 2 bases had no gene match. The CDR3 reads CASSWDRAYEQYF. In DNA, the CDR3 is TGTGCCAGCAGCTGGGACAGAGCCTACGAGCAGTACTTC. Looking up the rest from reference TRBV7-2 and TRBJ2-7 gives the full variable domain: GAGVSQSPSNKVTEKGKDVELRCDPISGHTALYWYRQSLGQGLEFLIYFQGNSAPDKSGLPSDRFSAERTGGSVSTLTIQRTQQEDSAVYLCASSWDRAYEQYFGPGTRLTVT.

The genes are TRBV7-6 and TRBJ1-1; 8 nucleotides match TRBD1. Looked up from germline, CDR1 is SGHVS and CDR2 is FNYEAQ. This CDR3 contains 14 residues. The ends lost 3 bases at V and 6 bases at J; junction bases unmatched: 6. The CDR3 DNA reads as TGTGCCAGCAGCTTGGCAGGGGGCTTATCTGAAGCTTTCTTT. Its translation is CASSLAGGLSEAFF.

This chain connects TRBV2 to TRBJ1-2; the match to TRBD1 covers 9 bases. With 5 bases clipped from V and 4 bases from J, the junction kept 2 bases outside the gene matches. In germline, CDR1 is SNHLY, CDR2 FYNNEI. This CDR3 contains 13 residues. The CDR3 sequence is CASSTGGAYGYTF. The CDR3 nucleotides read TGTGCCAGCAGTACAGGGGGCGCCTATGGCTACACCTTC.

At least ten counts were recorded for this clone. The CDR3 DNA reads TGTGCCAGCAGTCTCGGGGATGGCTACACCTTC. Residues: CASSLGDGYTF. The rearrangement joins TRBV12-3 or TRBV12-4 to TRBJ1-2; D call uncertain. Trimming took 5 bases from V and 6 from J, leaving 7 bases between them. This CDR3 comprises 11 residues.

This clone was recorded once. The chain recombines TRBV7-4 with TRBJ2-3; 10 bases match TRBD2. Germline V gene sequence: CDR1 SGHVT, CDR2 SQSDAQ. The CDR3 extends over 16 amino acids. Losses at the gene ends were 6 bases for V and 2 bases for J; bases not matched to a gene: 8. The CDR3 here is CASSFSGRRDTDTQYF. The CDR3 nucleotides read TGTGCCAGCAGTTTTAGCGGGAGGAGAGACACAGATACGCAGTATTTT.

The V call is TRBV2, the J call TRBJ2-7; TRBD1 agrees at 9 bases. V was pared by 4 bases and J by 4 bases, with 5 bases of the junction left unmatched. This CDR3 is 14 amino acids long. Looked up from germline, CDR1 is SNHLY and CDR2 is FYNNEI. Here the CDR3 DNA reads TGTGCCAGCAGTGTTCCGACAGGGGGATACGAGCAGTACTTC. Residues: CASSVPTGGYEQYF.

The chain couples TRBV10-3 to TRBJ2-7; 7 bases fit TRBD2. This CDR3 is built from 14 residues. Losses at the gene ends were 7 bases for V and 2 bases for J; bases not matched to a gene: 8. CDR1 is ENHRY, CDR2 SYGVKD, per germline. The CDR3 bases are TGTGCCATCAAGGCGGGAGAGGGGACCTACGAGCAGTACTTC. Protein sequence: CAIKAGEGTYEQYF.

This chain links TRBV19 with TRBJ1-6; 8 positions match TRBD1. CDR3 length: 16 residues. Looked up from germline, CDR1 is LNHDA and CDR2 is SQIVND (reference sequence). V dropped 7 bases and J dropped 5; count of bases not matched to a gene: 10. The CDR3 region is CASISSTGADNSPLHF. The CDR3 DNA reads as TGTGCCAGTATCTCATCGACAGGGGCGGATAATTCACCCCTCCACTTT.

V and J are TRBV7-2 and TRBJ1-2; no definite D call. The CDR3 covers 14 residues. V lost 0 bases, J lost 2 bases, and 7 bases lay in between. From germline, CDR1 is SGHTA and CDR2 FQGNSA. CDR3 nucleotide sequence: TGTGCCAGCAGCTTAGCGAACTCGAACTATGGCTACACCTTC. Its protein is CASSLANSNYGYTF.

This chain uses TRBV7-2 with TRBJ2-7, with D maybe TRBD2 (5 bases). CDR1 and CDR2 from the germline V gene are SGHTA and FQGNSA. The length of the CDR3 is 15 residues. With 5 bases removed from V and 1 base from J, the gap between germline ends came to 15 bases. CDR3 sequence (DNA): TGTGCCAGCAGCCGCCGGGGAGCGCTGTCCTACGAGCAGTACTTC. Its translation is CASSRRGALSYEQYF.

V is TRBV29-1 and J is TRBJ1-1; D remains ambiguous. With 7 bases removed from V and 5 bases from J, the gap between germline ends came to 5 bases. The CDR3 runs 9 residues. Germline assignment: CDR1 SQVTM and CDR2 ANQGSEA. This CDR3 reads CSGGTEAFF. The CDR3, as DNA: TGCAGCGGAGGGACTGAAGCTTTCTTT. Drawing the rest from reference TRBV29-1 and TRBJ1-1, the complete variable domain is SAVISQKPSRDICQRGTSLTIQCQVDSQVTMMFWYRQQPGQSLTLIATANQGSEATYESGFVIDKFPISRPNLTFSTLTVSNMSPEDSSIYLCSGGTEAFFGQGTRLTVV.

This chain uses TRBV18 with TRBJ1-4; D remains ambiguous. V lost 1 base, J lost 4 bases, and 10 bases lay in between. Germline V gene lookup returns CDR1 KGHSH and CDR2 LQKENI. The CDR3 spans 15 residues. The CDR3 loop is CASSPRQADNEKLFF. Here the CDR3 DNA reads TGTGCCAGCTCACCACGGCAGGCCGATAATGAAAAACTGTTTTTT.

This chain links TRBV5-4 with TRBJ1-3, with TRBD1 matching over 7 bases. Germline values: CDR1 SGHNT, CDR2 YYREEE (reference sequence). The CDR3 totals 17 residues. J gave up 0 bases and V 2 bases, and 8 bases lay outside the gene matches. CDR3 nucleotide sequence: TGTGCCAGCAGCTTTTTCACGGCAGGGGGCTCTGGAAACACCATATATTTT. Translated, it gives CASSFFTAGGSGNTIYF.

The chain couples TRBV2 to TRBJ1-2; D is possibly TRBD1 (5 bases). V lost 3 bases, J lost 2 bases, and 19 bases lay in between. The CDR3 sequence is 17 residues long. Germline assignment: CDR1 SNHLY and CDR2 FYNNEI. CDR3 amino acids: CASSDSALGPRNYGYTF. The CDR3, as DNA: TGTGCCAGCAGTGACAGCGCCTTGGGGCCCCGCAACTATGGCTACACCTTC. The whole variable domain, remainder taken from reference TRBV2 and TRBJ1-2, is EPEVTQTPSHQVTQMGQEVILRCVPISNHLYFYWYRQILGQKVEFLVSFYNNEISEKSEIFDDQFSVERPDGSNFTLKIRSTKLEDSAMYFCASSDSALGPRNYGYTFGSGTRLTVV.

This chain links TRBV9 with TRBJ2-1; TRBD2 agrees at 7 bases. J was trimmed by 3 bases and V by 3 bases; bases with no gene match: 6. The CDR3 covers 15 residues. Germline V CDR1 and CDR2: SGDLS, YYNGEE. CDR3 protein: CASSGAGNVYNEQFF. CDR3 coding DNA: TGTGCCAGCAGCGGAGCGGGGAATGTCTACAATGAGCAGTTCTTC.

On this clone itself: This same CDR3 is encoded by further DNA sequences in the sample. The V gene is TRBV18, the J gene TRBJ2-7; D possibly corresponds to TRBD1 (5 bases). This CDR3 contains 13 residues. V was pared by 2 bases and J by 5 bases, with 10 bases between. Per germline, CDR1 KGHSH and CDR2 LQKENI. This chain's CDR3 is CASSPRGFDEQYF. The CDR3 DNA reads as TGTGCCAGCTCACCAAGGGGATTCGACGAGCAGTACTTC.

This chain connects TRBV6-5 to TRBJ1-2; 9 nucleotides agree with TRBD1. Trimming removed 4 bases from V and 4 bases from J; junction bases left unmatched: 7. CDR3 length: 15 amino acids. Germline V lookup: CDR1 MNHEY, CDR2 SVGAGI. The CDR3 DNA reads TGTGCCAGCAGTTCACGGGACAGGGTCACCTATGGCTACACCTTC. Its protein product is CASSSRDRVTYGYTF.

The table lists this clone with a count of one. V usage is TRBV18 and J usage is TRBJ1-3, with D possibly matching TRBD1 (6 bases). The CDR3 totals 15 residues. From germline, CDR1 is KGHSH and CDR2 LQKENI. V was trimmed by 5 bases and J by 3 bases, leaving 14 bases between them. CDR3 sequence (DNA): TGTGCCAGCTCATCGGCAGGGGATGTTGGAAACACCATATATTTT. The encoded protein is CASSSAGDVGNTIYF.

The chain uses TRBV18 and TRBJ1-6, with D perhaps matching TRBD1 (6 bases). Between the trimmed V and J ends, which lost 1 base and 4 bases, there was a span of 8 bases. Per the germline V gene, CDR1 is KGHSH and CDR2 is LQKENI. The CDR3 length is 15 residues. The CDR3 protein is CASSPQGGYNSPLHF. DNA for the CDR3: TGTGCCAGCTCACCACAGGGGGGGTATAATTCACCCCTCCACTTT. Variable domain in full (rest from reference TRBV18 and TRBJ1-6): NAGVMQNPRHLVRRRGQEARLRCSPMKGHSHVYWYRQLPEEGLKFMVYLQKENIIDESGMPKERFSAEFPKEGPSILRIQQVVRGDSAAYFCASSPQGGYNSPLHFGNGTRLTVT.

The CDR3: CASSLTRTPNTGELFF. The DNA of the CDR3 is TGCGCCAGCAGCTTGACCCGGACACCTAACACCGGGGAGCTGTTTTTT. The chain has TRBV5-1 and TRBJ2-2, with D perhaps TRBD1 (5 bases). The CDR3 contains 16 residues. Trimming cost V 1 base and J 2 bases, with 12 bases left between them. Germline V gene data show CDR1 as SGHRS and CDR2 as YFSETQ.

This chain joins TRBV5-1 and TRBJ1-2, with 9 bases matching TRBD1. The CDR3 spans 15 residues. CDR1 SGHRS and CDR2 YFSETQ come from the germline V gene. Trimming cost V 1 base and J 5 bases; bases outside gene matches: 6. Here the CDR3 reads CASSLTGGLIYGYTF. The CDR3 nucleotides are TGCGCCAGCAGCTTGACAGGGGGCCTGATTTATGGCTACACCTTC.